The 8 T cell receptor beta chains presented below share a single source sample, sequenced in a study of regulatory T cells in long-lasting Graves disease. Researchers made TCR beta libraries by using iRepertoire HTBI primers and running Arm-PCR on CDR3 regions. Each CDR3 protein gets one entry after TCRdb re-called the multiplex PCR reads with MiXCR. The sample holds 200,000 to 250,000 distinct CDR3 sequences; roughly 18% are singletons and the top ten take approximately 12%. Time point reported: newly diagnosed GD, antithyroid drugs for less than 3 months. Preparation of the TCR library used RNA extracted from PBMCs. The data also belong to a second study, concerning T cells in Graves' hyperthyroidism and ophthalmopathy.

Source: peripheral blood mononuclear cells (PBMCs), taken at new diagnosis, from a patient treated with antithyroid drugs. The origin of the receptors is a woman aged 30 to 39 with Graves disease.

This clonotype showed up many times. This chain joins TRBV20-1 and TRBJ2-7, with 7 bases lining up with TRBD1. Looked up from germline, CDR1 is DFQATT and CDR2 is SNEGSKA (reference sequence). The CDR3 contains 14 residues. Trimming took 3 bases from V and 2 from J; bases not matched to a gene: 7. This CDR3 reads CSASLPGQPYEQYF. DNA of the CDR3: TGCAGTGCTAGTCTCCCGGGACAGCCCTACGAGCAGTACTTC.

At least ten counts were recorded for this clonotype. V is TRBV19 and J is TRBJ2-2; 13 bases are shared with TRBD2. Losses at the gene ends were 11 bases for V and 0 bases for J; bases not matched to a gene: 6. Germline CDR1 reads LNHDA; CDR2 reads SQIVND (reference sequence). CDR3 length: 16 amino acids. CDR3 bases: TGTGCCGGGAGGACTAGCGGGGGCCCGAACACCGGGGAGCTGTTTTTT. Residues: CAGRTSGGPNTGELFF.

This clonotype was counted only a few times. A read error may be the cause here, since a much bigger clone is one base away. The gene calls are TRBV20-1 and TRBJ2-7, with 7 bases matching TRBD2. The CDR3 has 15 residues. Germline CDR1 reads DFQATT; CDR2 reads SNEGSKA (reference sequence). In nucleotides, the CDR3 is TGCAGTGCTAGAGATCAGTCTAGCGGAAACTACGAGCGGTACTTC. Translated, it gives CSARDQSSGNYERYF.

This clonotype was counted once. The CDR3 here is CASSSRVRRGYEQYF. The CDR3 bases are TGTGCCAGCAGCTCCCGAGTCCGGCGGGGCTACGAGCAGTACTTC. The chain uses TRBV7-2 and TRBJ2-7; D possibly corresponds to TRBD2 (6 bases). Germline lookup yields CDR1 SGHTA and CDR2 FQGNSA. V was clipped by 4 bases and J by 3 bases, with 16 bases between them. The CDR3 runs 15 residues.

Only a few counts were recorded for this clonotype. A far larger clone differs by one base, so this is likely a read error. This chain links TRBV11-2 with TRBJ2-1, with TRBD1 as a possible D gene (6 bases). V was clipped by 3 bases and J by 10 bases, with 25 bases between them. Germline values: CDR1 SGHAT, CDR2 FQNNGV. The CDR3 length is 17 residues. CDR3: CASSFKLTGIMEYEQFF. The CDR3 DNA sequence: TGTGCCAGCAGCTTCAAGCTTACAGGGATCATGGAGTACGAGCAGTTCTTC.

There are many counts of this clonotype. The genes are TRBV11-2 and TRBJ2-1; D assignment may be TRBD1 or TRBD2 (6 bases each). Germline V gene data show CDR1 as SGHAT and CDR2 as FQNNGV. Trimming left V 5 bases short and J 9 bases short, with 29 bases between. The CDR3 consists of 18 residues. CDR3 DNA sequence: TGTGCCAGCAGCGAGATAGGAGGGGGATCACGTCAGCAGGGTGAGCAGTTCTTC. This gives the protein CASSEIGGGSRQQGEQFF.

In the case of this clonotype: A read error likely explains this, since a far larger clone differs by one base. The chain uses TRBV7-2 and TRBJ2-3, with 10 bases matching TRBD2. Judging by the DNA end, TRBJ2-7 fits better; the J call may be wrong. Germline V gene data show CDR1 as SGHTA and CDR2 as FQGNSA. There are 15 residues in the CDR3. CDR3 nucleotide sequence: TGTGCCAGCACCCTACCGGGACTAGCGTCCTACGAGCAGTACTTC. Its protein is CASTLPGLASYEQYF.

This clonotype has a handful of counts. The gene calls are TRBV18 and TRBJ2-4; maybe TRBD1 (6 bases). CDR1 is KGHSH and CDR2 is LQKENI in the germline V gene. The CDR3 is made up of 11 amino acids. With 6 bases removed from V and 10 bases from J, the gap between germline ends came to 10 bases. The CDR3 region has the DNA TGTGCCAGCTCCCCAGACAGGATTCAGTACTTC. Its protein product is CASSPDRIQYF.